This T cell receptor (beta chain) was found in a study of T cell responses to AZD1222 COVID-19 vaccine. The table lists this clone with a few counts. Its matching antigen is unknown. The method was immunoSEQ multiplex PCR; TCRdb's version includes in-frame clones alone and lacks a portion of them. Among over 70,000 clones listed, about 83% were seen once. Germline assignment: CDR1 SGHRS and CDR2 YFSETQ. The trim removed 4 bases at V and 1 base at J, leaving 10 bases unmatched. The CDR3 is 19 amino acids. Findings of the study overall: White British ancestry dominated among donors, who included more females, and clonal diversity was possibly underestimated. Nearly half of unique spike-specific TCRs reportedly avoided B.1.351 and B.1.1.7 mutated regions.

The chain combines TRBV5-1 with TRBJ2-3; TRBD2 agrees at 15 bases. The sequence came from an adult who received the MenACWY meningococcal vaccine as a control. Here the sequenced sample was peripheral blood, taken 28 days after the second dose of the MenACWY control vaccine. The CDR3 sequence is CASSRGLAGGPWGTDTQYF. The CDR3 nucleotides read TGCGCCAGCAGCCGCGGACTAGCGGGAGGGCCCTGGGGCACAGATACGCAGTATTTT.